Following are 30 T cell receptor beta chains from one sample sequenced in a study of beta chain features in type 1 diabetes. As every portion of the isolated RNA was reverse transcribed, the sequencing read expressed TCRB transcripts. The method was immunoSEQ multiplex PCR; TCRdb's version includes in-frame clones alone and lacks a portion of them. The sample lists roughly 310,000 clones, 9.5% to 12% occurring once. Specimen: naive CD4+ T cells from blood. These receptors all stem from a woman between 25 and 40 years old in good health.

The table lists this clone with a few counts. The chain recombines TRBV28 with TRBJ2-5, with TRBD2 matching 8 bases. Germline V gives CDR1 MDHEN, CDR2 SYDVKM. This CDR3 has 15 amino acids. V gave up 10 bases and J gave up 2 bases; unmatched junction bases: 12. The CDR3: CATSFGGRPQETQYF. The CDR3 nucleotides read TGTGCCACCTCCTTCGGCGGGAGGCCACAAGAGACCCAGTACTTC.

The gene calls are TRBV4-1 and TRBJ2-1; 12 bases are a match to TRBD2. This CDR3 region has 19 residues. With 4 bases clipped from V and 0 bases from J, the junction kept 10 bases outside the gene matches. CDR1 is MGHRA, CDR2 YSYEKL, per germline. The CDR3 spells CASSPRTSGAKSSYNEQFF. The CDR3 coding sequence is TGCGCCAGCAGCCCGAGGACTAGCGGGGCTAAGAGCTCCTACAATGAGCAGTTCTTC.

The chain links TRBV28 to TRBJ2-1, with D maybe TRBD2 (5 bases). Germline CDR1 is MDHEN and CDR2 is SYDVKM. V was trimmed by 2 bases and J by 0 bases, leaving 14 bases between them. This CDR3 has 17 residues. CDR3 loop: CASSLVASSSSYNEQFF. The CDR3 DNA reads TGTGCCAGCAGTTTAGTGGCTAGCAGCAGCTCCTACAATGAGCAGTTCTTC.

This chain links TRBV27 with TRBJ1-1; D is perhaps TRBD1 (6 bases). The CDR3 contains 12 residues. Germline V gene sequence: CDR1 MNHEY, CDR2 SMNVEV (reference sequence). The ends were cut back, 5 bases at V and 5 bases at J, with 9 bases in the middle. In DNA form, the CDR3 reads TGTGCCAGCAGTCTCAGGGGTACTGAAGCTTTCTTT. It yields the protein CASSLRGTEAFF.

This chain links TRBV7-2 with TRBJ2-7; weak D call: TRBD2 (5 bases). V shed 1 base and J shed 2 bases, with 12 bases lying between them. Germline CDR1 SGHTA, CDR2 FQGNSA. This CDR3 region has 15 residues. The CDR3 DNA sequence: TGTGCCAGCAGCTTAGGTGGGGAGAGGGCCTACGAGCAGTACTTC. Translation: CASSLGGERAYEQYF.

This chain joins TRBV7-2 and TRBJ2-7, with 8 bases aligning to TRBD1. The CDR3 spans 13 residues. Germline assignment: CDR1 SGHTA and CDR2 FQGNSA. The junction had 6 bases not matched to a gene; V was cut back by 1 base and J by 10 bases. DNA of the CDR3: TGTGCCAGCAGCTTAGTGGACGGACAGGGCCAGTACTTC. Protein sequence: CASSLVDGQGQYF.

This clone was found a few times. A junction boundary mismatches the germline segment, possibly from a read error. V usage is TRBV7-7 and J usage is TRBJ2-3; D perhaps matches TRBD2 (6 bases). This CDR3 has 14 residues. Germline CDR1 SSHAT, CDR2 FNYEAQ (reference sequence). CDR3 nucleotides: TGTGCTAGCAGTCGTAACGGGGGTACAGATACGCAGTATTTT. Protein: CASSRNGGTDTQYF.

This clone came up a few times. The chain joins TRBV21-1 to TRBJ2-3; the table assigns TRBD2, which was not confirmed against the DNA. TRBV21-1 corresponds to a pseudogene. This CDR3 comprises 13 residues. CDR3 residues: CASSKLGTDTQYF. The CDR3 nucleotides are TGTGCCAGCAGCAAACTTGGCACAGATACGCAGTATTTT.

This chain links TRBV30 with TRBJ2-1; D call uncertain. Germline V gene sequence: CDR1 GTSNPN, CDR2 SVGIG (reference sequence). The CDR3 consists of 11 residues. The V gene lost 5 bases and the J gene lost 3 bases, with 5 bases spanning the gap. CDR3 sequence (DNA): TGTGCCTGGCAGTTCTACAATGAGCAGTTCTTC. Translated, it gives CAWQFYNEQFF.

Many counts were recorded for this clone. The chain employs TRBV4-3 and TRBJ2-7; D may be TRBD1 (7 bases). The germline CDR1 and CDR2 sequences are LGHNA and YSLEER. This CDR3 region has 15 residues. V was cut by 1 base and J by 2 bases, with 12 bases left in between. The CDR3 sequence: CASSQAGGGTYEQYF. The CDR3, as DNA: TGCGCCAGCAGCCAAGCAGGGGGAGGAACCTACGAGCAGTACTTC.

The chain employs TRBV28 and TRBJ2-3; 13 bases agree with TRBD2. The V segment lost 6 bases and the J segment 1 base; nucleotides outside the gene matches: 7. Germline CDR1 is MDHEN and CDR2 is SYDVKM. This CDR3 comprises 17 residues. The DNA for the CDR3 is TGTGCCAGCAGCCGGACTAGCGGGAGAGCACGCACAGATACGCAGTATTTT. Protein sequence: CASSRTSGRARTDTQYF.

This chain links TRBV10-3 with TRBJ2-3; 7 positions agree with TRBD2. V lost 11 bases to trimming and J lost 1 base; unmatched junction nucleotides: 15. CDR1 is ENHRY, CDR2 SYGVKD, per germline. There are 16 residues in the CDR3. As DNA, the CDR3 is TGTGCCGCGGGCGGGGGAGCGGGAACAGGCACAGATACGCAGTATTTT. Protein: CAAGGGAGTGTDTQYF.

This clone was counted between two and nine times. The CDR3 DNA reads as TGTGCCAGCAGTTTCTCGGGACAGAACTACGAGCAGTACTTC. Translation gives CASSFSGQNYEQYF. The chain has TRBV28 and TRBJ2-7, with 7 bases aligning to TRBD1. CDR3 length: 14 amino acids. The J segment lost 3 bases and the V segment lost 3 bases, leaving 5 bases of the junction unmatched. Germline V gives CDR1 MDHEN, CDR2 SYDVKM.

The genes are TRBV28 and TRBJ2-5; 11 nucleotides match TRBD2. This CDR3 contains 15 residues. The V segment lost 4 bases and the J segment 5 bases; nucleotides outside the gene matches: 6. Germline assignment: CDR1 MDHEN and CDR2 SYDVKM. CDR3 residues: CASSSLAGGRETQYF. The CDR3 region has the DNA TGTGCCAGCAGTTCTCTAGCGGGAGGTAGGGAGACCCAGTACTTC.

The chain is built from TRBV14 and TRBJ1-2; TRBD1 might be the D (6 bases). Germline V CDR1 and CDR2: SGHDN, FVKESK. CDR3 length: 13 amino acids. With 4 bases removed from V and 5 bases from J, the gap between germline ends came to 11 bases. DNA for the CDR3: TGTGCCAGCAGCCGTACAGGGCCGTATGGCTACACCTTC. It is translated as CASSRTGPYGYTF.

The chain combines TRBV25-1 with TRBJ1-3, with unresolved D. The CDR3 covers 15 residues. Germline-derived CDR1 and CDR2 are MGHDK and SYGVNS. Trimming took 2 bases from V and 4 from J, leaving 12 bases between them. The CDR3 nucleotides are TGTGCCAGCAGTGAAAGCAGCACAGCCGGAAACACCATATATTTT. It yields the protein CASSESSTAGNTIYF.

This clone occurred a few times. The chain carries TRBV29-1 and TRBJ2-3; the D gene is possibly TRBD2 (6 bases). Germline V CDR1 and CDR2: SQVTM, ANQGSEA. Trimming left V 2 bases short and J 4 bases short, with 16 bases between. This CDR3 contains 15 residues. CDR3 residues: CSVELAGKGPDTQYF. The CDR3 nucleotides are TGCAGCGTTGAACTCGCGGGGAAGGGGCCAGATACGCAGTATTTT.

This clone has only a few counts. The chain employs TRBV7-8 and TRBJ2-7, with D maybe TRBD1 (6 bases). Germline CDR1 and CDR2: SGHVS and FQNEAQ. Trimming took 2 bases from V and 1 from J, leaving 12 bases between them. There are 15 residues in the CDR3. CDR3 DNA: TGTGCCAGCAGCTTAAACCGGGACATTTCCTACGAGCAGTACTTC. Encoded protein: CASSLNRDISYEQYF.

This clone occurred a few times. This chain uses TRBV7-2 with TRBJ2-1; 8 bases agree with TRBD2. Germline V gene data show CDR1 as SGHTA and CDR2 as FQGNSA. The length of the CDR3 is 15 residues. Germline trimming cut 1 base from V and 5 bases from J; bases unmatched to any gene: 4. The CDR3 loop is CASSLVVAGHNEQFF. In DNA form, the CDR3 reads TGTGCCAGCAGCTTAGTAGTAGCGGGACACAATGAGCAGTTCTTC.

This clone has just a few counts. The J gene is TRBJ1-2, the V gene TRBV29-1, with 10 nucleotides matching TRBD1. Germline assignment: CDR1 SQVTM and CDR2 ANQGSEA. The J segment lost 4 bases and the V segment lost 8 bases, leaving 7 bases of the junction unmatched. There are 13 residues in the CDR3. This chain's CDR3 is CSLGQGPGYGYTF. The CDR3, as DNA: TGCAGCCTGGGACAGGGGCCAGGCTATGGCTACACCTTC.

The rearrangement joins TRBV30 to TRBJ2-7, with 9 bases fitting TRBD2. Germline CDR1 reads GTSNPN; CDR2 reads SVGIG (reference sequence). The CDR3 covers 12 residues. V was clipped by 4 bases and J by 6 bases; unmatched bases: 4. For the CDR3, the DNA is TGTGCCTGGATGGGGACTAGCTCCGAGCAGTACTTC. Amino acids: CAWMGTSSEQYF.

Details on this clone: The same CDR3 can be traced to other DNA sequences in this sample. This chain connects TRBV7-9 to TRBJ1-5; D perhaps matches TRBD1 (5 bases). With 5 bases removed from V and 3 bases from J, the gap between germline ends came to 8 bases. The CDR3 totals 13 residues. CDR1 is SEHNR, CDR2 FQNEAQ, per germline (reference sequence). CDR3 loop: CASSLTVNQPQHF. The DNA for the CDR3 is TGTGCCAGCAGCCTGACAGTCAATCAGCCCCAGCATTTT.

The chain employs TRBV4-1 and TRBJ2-7; 9 bases are a match to TRBD1. There are 14 residues in the CDR3. CDR1 is MGHRA, CDR2 YSYEKL, per germline. Trimming removed 3 bases from V and 7 bases from J; junction bases left unmatched: 7. This chain's CDR3 is CASSHQQGAGEQYF. Here the CDR3 DNA reads TGCGCCAGCAGCCACCAACAGGGGGCGGGGGAGCAGTACTTC.

The V call is TRBV19, the J call TRBJ2-6; D might be TRBD1 (6 bases). Looked up from germline, CDR1 is LNHDA and CDR2 is SQIVND (reference sequence). The CDR3 length is 17 residues. The V and J ends lost 5 bases and 0 bases respectively, with 14 bases between them. The CDR3 nucleotides read TGTGCCAGTAGTCTCGGGACACTCCACTCTGGGGCCAACGTCCTGACTTTC. This sequence encodes CASSLGTLHSGANVLTF.

V gene TRBV18 combines with J gene TRBJ1-4; 9 bases are shared with TRBD1. Germline V lookup: CDR1 KGHSH, CDR2 LQKENI. The CDR3 length is 15 residues. V lost 6 bases to trimming and J lost 8 bases; unmatched junction nucleotides: 10. Here the CDR3 DNA reads TGTGCCAGCTCGTTGGACAGGGGAGGTCGAGAAAAACTGTTTTTT. Protein: CASSLDRGGREKLFF.

The chain joins TRBV28 to TRBJ1-2, with D unclear. There are 14 residues in the CDR3. V was pared by 5 bases and J by 0 bases, with 10 bases between. Germline V gives CDR1 MDHEN, CDR2 SYDVKM. The CDR3 sequence is CASSVLLSNYGYTF. The DNA for the CDR3 is TGTGCCAGCAGTGTTCTACTCTCTAACTATGGCTACACCTTC.

Only a few counts were recorded for this clone. The V gene is TRBV5-5, the J gene TRBJ2-6; 11 nucleotides line up with TRBD1. The CDR3 consists of 16 residues. V shed 2 bases and J 7 bases; nucleotides not matched to a gene: 5. CDR1 is SGHKS and CDR2 is YYEKEE in the germline V gene (reference sequence). The CDR3 region is CASSFGQGATANVLTF. CDR3 sequence (DNA): TGTGCCAGCAGCTTTGGACAGGGGGCGACAGCCAACGTCCTGACTTTC.

Only a few counts were recorded for this clone. This rearrangement joins TRBV4-3 to TRBJ2-7; 11 positions agree with TRBD2. The CDR3 loop spans 16 amino acids. With V trimmed by 2 bases and J by 7 bases, 10 bases remained unmatched. Germline lookup yields CDR1 LGHNA and CDR2 YSLEER. CDR3 sequence reads: CASSQSGTSGPREQYF. CDR3 DNA: TGCGCCAGCAGCCAATCCGGGACTAGCGGTCCTAGGGAGCAGTACTTC.

The chain recombines TRBV7-6 with TRBJ2-6; D gene unclear. Germline CDR1 and CDR2: SGHVS and FNYEAQ. V was shortened by 4 bases and J by 0 bases, with 10 bases between the two germline ends. This CDR3 spans 16 amino acids. The CDR3 loop reads CASSSALRSGANVLTF. Here the CDR3 DNA reads TGTGCCAGCAGCTCCGCACTCCGCTCTGGGGCCAACGTCCTGACTTTC. Together with reference TRBV7-6 and TRBJ2-6, the CDR3 gives the full variable domain: GAGVSQSPRYKVTKRGQDVALRCDPISGHVSLYWYRQALGQGPEFLTYFNYEAQQDKSGLPNDRFSAERPEGSISTLTIQRTEQRDSAMYRCASSSALRSGANVLTFGAGSRLTVL.

This clone was counted only a few times. The J gene is TRBJ1-5, the V gene TRBV30, with TRBD1 identical over 8 bases. Losses at the gene ends were 4 bases for V and 0 bases for J; bases not matched to a gene: 5. Germline values: CDR1 GTSNPN, CDR2 SVGIG (reference sequence). The length of the CDR3 is 15 residues. The CDR3 DNA reads as TGTGCCTGGACACAGGGGGACTATAGCAATCAGCCCCAGCATTTT. It encodes CAWTQGDYSNQPQHF.